These 10 T cell receptor beta chains were all obtained from the same sample, sequenced in a study of T-cell reconstitution after alpha-beta-depleted transplantation in children. Preparation of the TCRbeta library involved a method that used unique molecular identifiers. TCRdb passed the PCR reads through MiXCR, listing each CDR3 protein once. This table has some 830,000 distinct CDR3 sequences, 16% appearing once. Sequences were derived from PBMCs, mostly from graft donor cells, sampled 360 days after TCRalphabeta/CD19-depleted stem cell transplant. These receptors all stem from a male patient aged 5 to 17 who had a stem cell transplant for acute lymphoblastic leukemia, so the T cells may come from the graft donor.

The chain is built from TRBV9 and TRBJ1-2; 8 bases align to TRBD1. CDR3 length: 14 residues. J gave up 2 bases and V 3 bases, and 3 bases lay outside the gene matches. Germline lookup yields CDR1 SGDLS and CDR2 YYNGEE. For the CDR3, the DNA is TGTGCCAGCAGCGGGACAGGGAGGAACTATGGCTACACCTTC. Its translation: CASSGTGRNYGYTF.

This clonotype appeared a few times. This chain joins TRBV2 and TRBJ2-7, with 13 positions matching TRBD2. Germline V lookup: CDR1 SNHLY, CDR2 FYNNEI. CDR3 length equals 15 residues. V dropped 1 base and J dropped 4; count of bases not matched to a gene: 1. The CDR3 sequence is CASSEGGLAGYEQYF. The CDR3 DNA sequence: TGTGCCAGCAGTGAAGGGGGACTAGCGGGGTACGAGCAGTACTTC. Filled out from reference TRBV2 and TRBJ2-7, the complete variable domain reads EPEVTQTPSHQVTQMGQEVILRCVPISNHLYFYWYRQILGQKVEFLVSFYNNEISEKSEIFDDQFSVERPDGSNFTLKIRSTKLEDSAMYFCASSEGGLAGYEQYFGPGTRLTVT.

This chain connects TRBV29-1 to TRBJ2-1; 7 bases align to TRBD2. CDR3 length: 15 amino acids. The trim removed 5 bases at V and 0 bases at J, leaving 7 bases unmatched. CDR1 and CDR2 from the germline V gene are SQVTM and ANQGSEA. CDR3 amino acids: CSVMGGDSSYNEQFF. CDR3 DNA: TGCAGCGTTATGGGGGGGGATAGCTCCTACAATGAGCAGTTCTTC.

The gene calls are TRBV10-3 and TRBJ1-5, with 8 bases matching TRBD1. The CDR3 is 14 residues long. From germline, CDR1 is ENHRY and CDR2 SYGVKD. Germline trimming cut 6 bases from V and 3 bases from J; bases unmatched to any gene: 4. CDR3 residues: CAIRDRDHNQPQHF. The CDR3 DNA sequence: TGTGCCATCAGGGACAGGGATCACAATCAGCCCCAGCATTTT.

This clonotype was recorded many times. The chain joins TRBV5-1 to TRBJ2-5, with D hard to call. Per germline, CDR1 SGHRS and CDR2 YFSETQ. V was shortened by 0 bases and J by 5 bases, with 14 bases between the two germline ends. The CDR3 sequence is 15 residues long. The DNA for the CDR3 is TGCGCCAGCAGCTTGGTGTCTCCTCTGTTGGAGACCCAGTACTTC. It encodes CASSLVSPLLETQYF.

This clonotype has more than one count but fewer than ten. The V gene is TRBV15, the J gene TRBJ2-1, with 7 bases identical to TRBD1. CDR3 size: 19 residues. Germline trimming cut 0 bases from V and 5 bases from J; bases unmatched to any gene: 16. Germline assignment: CDR1 LNHNV and CDR2 YYDKDF (reference sequence). CDR3 nucleotide sequence: TGTGCCACCAGCAGAGATTCACTAGGGGGACAGCGATGGAACAATGAGCAGTTCTTC. It encodes CATSRDSLGGQRWNNEQFF.

The chain employs TRBV7-9 and TRBJ2-3; the match to TRBD2 covers 12 bases. The CDR3 extends over 16 amino acids. V shed 6 bases, J shed 5 bases, and the junction held 9 bases outside the gene matches. Germline V gene sequence: CDR1 SEHNR, CDR2 FQNEAQ (reference sequence). CDR3 amino acids: CASRSRLAGGQDTQYF. The CDR3 DNA reads TGTGCCAGCAGATCAAGGCTAGCGGGAGGGCAAGATACGCAGTATTTT.

There are a few counts of this clonotype. The chain has TRBV4-1 and TRBJ2-1; D tentatively reads TRBD1 or TRBD2 (5 bases each). Germline V gene lookup returns CDR1 MGHRA and CDR2 YSYEKL. Trimming stripped 4 bases from V and 4 bases from J, with 11 bases between. This CDR3 spans 14 amino acids. CDR3 coding DNA: TGCGCCAGCAGCCCATGGGGGATTTACAATGAGCAGTTCTTC. Amino acid sequence: CASSPWGIYNEQFF.

The chain combines TRBV27 with TRBJ2-5; 7 positions match TRBD1. CDR1 and CDR2 from the germline V gene are MNHEY and SMNVEV (reference sequence). The CDR3 has 15 residues. J gave up 2 bases and V 2 bases, and 5 bases lay outside the gene matches. This CDR3 is CASSLTVQGQETQYF. In DNA form, the CDR3 reads TGTGCCAGCAGTTTAACCGTACAGGGGCAAGAGACCCAGTACTTC.

The chain carries TRBV7-9 and TRBJ2-7, with 13 nucleotides matching TRBD2. Germline values: CDR1 SEHNR, CDR2 FQNEAQ (reference sequence). The J segment lost 8 bases and the V segment lost 5 bases, leaving 12 bases of the junction unmatched. CDR3 size: 16 residues. The CDR3 spells CASSVGTSGIRIKQYF. CDR3 bases: TGTGCCAGCAGCGTGGGGACTAGCGGGATTAGGATAAAGCAGTACTTC.